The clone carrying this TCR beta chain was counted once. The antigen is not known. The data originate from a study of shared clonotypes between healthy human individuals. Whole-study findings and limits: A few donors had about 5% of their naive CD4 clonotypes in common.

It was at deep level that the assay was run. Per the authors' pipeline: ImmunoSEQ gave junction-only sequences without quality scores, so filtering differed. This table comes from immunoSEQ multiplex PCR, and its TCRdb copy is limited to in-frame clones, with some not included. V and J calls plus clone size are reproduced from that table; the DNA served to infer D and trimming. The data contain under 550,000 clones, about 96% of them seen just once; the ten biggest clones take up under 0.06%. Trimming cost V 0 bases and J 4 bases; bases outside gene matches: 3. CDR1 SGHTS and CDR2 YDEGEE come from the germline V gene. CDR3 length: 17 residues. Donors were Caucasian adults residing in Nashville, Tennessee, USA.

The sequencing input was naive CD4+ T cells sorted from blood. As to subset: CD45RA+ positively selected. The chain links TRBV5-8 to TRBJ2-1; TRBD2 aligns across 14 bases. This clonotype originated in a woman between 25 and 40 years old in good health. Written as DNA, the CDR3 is TGTGCCAGCAGCTTGGCCGGGACTAGCGGGGGTTACAATGAGCAGTTCTTC. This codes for CASSLAGTSGGYNEQFF.